The clone carrying this TCR beta chain has only a few counts. Its target is unknown. The CDR3 sequence is 17 residues long. V lost 6 bases, J lost 1 base, and 19 bases lay in between. The germline CDR1 and CDR2 sequences are MDHEN and SYDVKM. 60 Vbeta and 13 Jbeta primers were used in PCR. The table came from immunoSEQ multiplex PCR; TCRdb's copy has only in-frame clones and leaves some out. The table records around 190,000 clones, approximately 80% of them present only once. The data belong to a study of cytomegalovirus exposure and HLA in healthy donors. Study conclusions and caveats: The study put around 180 TCR beta chains on its list as cytomegalovirus-associated. A previous analysis found most TCR beta V segments productive roughly 87% or roughly 30% of the time.

Sequenced material: PBMCs. V usage is TRBV28 and J usage is TRBJ2-1, with TRBD1 as a possible D gene (6 bases). The receptor's source is a woman aged 40 to 55 in good health and CMV-seronegative. This chain's CDR3 is CASSRTGTRPSYNEQFF. Here the CDR3 DNA reads TGTGCCAGCAGCCGAACCGGGACAAGGCCTTCCTACAATGAGCAGTTCTTC.